These 26 T cell receptor beta chains originate from one sample sequenced in a study of blood T cell repertoires in COVID-19. TCRdb's table, derived via immunoSEQ multiplex PCR, lists solely in-frame clones and lacks some. The data contain about 73,000 clones, about 91% of them singletons. Input material: peripheral blood. These receptors all stem from a man older than 75 with acute or convalescent COVID-19.

The chain recombines TRBV2 with TRBJ1-3; D is undetermined. The CDR3 length is 13 residues. Germline V lookup: CDR1 SNHLY, CDR2 FYNNEI. V lost 10 bases, J lost 0 bases, and 10 bases lay in between. The CDR3 loop is CAIRVGSGNTIYF. CDR3 nucleotide sequence: TGTGCCATTCGGGTGGGCTCTGGAAACACCATATATTTT. Full variable domain (remainder filled in from reference TRBV2 and TRBJ1-3): EPEVTQTPSHQVTQMGQEVILRCVPISNHLYFYWYRQILGQKVEFLVSFYNNEISEKSEIFDDQFSVERPDGSNFTLKIRSTKLEDSAMYFCAIRVGSGNTIYFGEGSWLTVV.

V and J are TRBV7-3 and TRBJ2-1, with 7 bases aligning to TRBD1. V lost 0 bases to trimming and J lost 15 bases; unmatched junction nucleotides: 8. The CDR3 runs 13 residues. Per germline, CDR1 SGHTA and CDR2 FQGTGA. The CDR3 loop is CASSLTRGTDRFF. DNA for the CDR3: TGTGCCAGCAGCTTAACGCGAGGGACAGATAGGTTCTTC.

The chain couples TRBV11-3 to TRBJ2-5, with D unclear. V dropped 4 bases and J dropped 0 bases, with 9 bases sitting between them. Germline lookup yields CDR1 SGHNT and CDR2 YENEEA. This CDR3 spans 14 amino acids. CDR3 sequence: CASSSRRDQETQYF. CDR3 DNA: TGTGCCAGCAGCTCAAGACGGGACCAAGAGACCCAGTACTTC.

DNA of the CDR3: TGTGCCAGCAGCCAAGGACTATATGGCTACACCTTC. It specifies CASSQGLYGYTF. The gene calls are TRBV3-1 (or the pseudogene TRBV3-2) and TRBJ1-2; unclear D gene. This CDR3 has 12 amino acids. Germline assignment: CDR1 LGHDT and CDR2 YNNKEL (reference sequence). Between the trimmed V and J ends, which lost 1 base and 5 bases, there was a span of 5 bases.

The rearrangement links TRBV6-1 to TRBJ1-4; D ambiguous. The CDR3 has 15 amino acids. Trimming removed 5 bases at V and 0 bases at J, with 10 bases between. Germline loops: CDR1 MNHNS, CDR2 SASEGT. CDR3 sequence: CASSTTGATNEKLFF. The CDR3 DNA reads TGTGCCAGCAGTACCACGGGTGCAACTAATGAAAAACTGTTTTTT.

V usage is TRBV29-1 and J usage is TRBJ2-5, with TRBD1 matching over 7 bases. Trimming took 4 bases from V and 2 from J; bases not matched to a gene: 7. Germline CDR1 is SQVTM and CDR2 is ANQGSEA. CDR3 length: 14 residues. The CDR3 here is CSVGRQGRQETQYF. DNA for the CDR3: TGCAGCGTTGGACGACAGGGACGGCAAGAGACCCAGTACTTC. The whole variable domain, filled in from reference TRBV29-1 and TRBJ2-5, reads SAVISQKPSRDICQRGTSLTIQCQVDSQVTMMFWYRQQPGQSLTLIATANQGSEATYESGFVIDKFPISRPNLTFSTLTVSNMSPEDSSIYLCSVGRQGRQETQYFGPGTRLLVL.

The gene calls are TRBV5-1 and TRBJ1-2; no firm D call. Trimming stripped 2 bases from V and 4 bases from J, with 12 bases between. Per the germline V gene, CDR1 is SGHRS and CDR2 is YFSETQ. CDR3 size: 14 residues. The CDR3 is CASSFSDTLYGYTF. CDR3 bases: TGCGCCAGCAGCTTTTCTGACACACTCTATGGCTACACCTTC.

This chain links TRBV24-1 with TRBJ2-7, with 10 nucleotides matching TRBD2. Trimming took 4 bases from V and 4 from J; bases not matched to a gene: 6. Germline V gene lookup returns CDR1 KGHDR and CDR2 SFDVKD. The length of the CDR3 is 15 residues. The CDR3 coding sequence is TGTGCCACCAGTGACCCCGGGACTAGCGAGTACGAGCAGTACTTC. Protein sequence: CATSDPGTSEYEQYF.

The chain links TRBV2 to TRBJ1-1; 9 bases map to TRBD1. The trim removed 4 bases at V and 13 bases at J, leaving 10 bases unmatched. The V gene's germline CDR1 is SNHLY and CDR2 FYNNEI. The CDR3 is 13 residues long. The CDR3 sequence: CASSGTGAKIVFF. The CDR3 nucleotides are TGTGCCAGCAGTGGGACAGGGGCGAAAATAGTTTTCTTT. The full variable domain, in which reference TRBV2 and TRBJ1-1 provide the parts outside the CDR3, is EPEVTQTPSHQVTQMGQEVILRCVPISNHLYFYWYRQILGQKVEFLVSFYNNEISEKSEIFDDQFSVERPDGSNFTLKIRSTKLEDSAMYFCASSGTGAKIVFFGQGTRLTVV.

The chain employs TRBV2 and TRBJ1-5, with TRBD1 matching 12 bases. Trimming removed 5 bases from V and 7 bases from J; junction bases left unmatched: 6. Germline CDR1 SNHLY, CDR2 FYNNEI. The length of the CDR3 is 15 residues. The CDR3 protein is CASSRDRGQGQPQHF. As DNA, the CDR3 is TGTGCCAGCAGTCGGGACAGGGGGCAAGGGCAGCCCCAGCATTTT.

This clone was detected once. This chain uses TRBV7-9 with TRBJ2-3; a weak D match, TRBD1 (5 bases). The CDR3 covers 14 residues. Trimming pared 10 bases from V and 3 bases from J, leaving 17 bases between. Germline V CDR1 and CDR2: SEHNR, FQNEAQ (reference sequence). The CDR3 here is CATAWQGYTDTQYF. The CDR3 region has the DNA TGTGCCACGGCGTGGCAGGGTTATACAGATACGCAGTATTTT.

The chain has TRBV28 and TRBJ1-1; 7 bases map to TRBD1. V dropped 7 bases and J dropped 3; count of bases not matched to a gene: 8. There are 14 residues in the CDR3. Germline-derived CDR1 and CDR2 are MDHEN and SYDVKM. CDR3 sequence (DNA): TGTGCCAGCACTTCCCAGACAGGGCACACTGAAGCTTTCTTT. Its translation is CASTSQTGHTEAFF. Filled out from reference TRBV28 and TRBJ1-1, the complete variable domain reads DVKVTQSSRYLVKRTGEKVFLECVQDMDHENMFWYRQDPGLGLRLIYFSYDVKMKEKGDIPEGYSVSREKKERFSLILESASTNQTSMYLCASTSQTGHTEAFFGQGTRLTVV.

The chain employs TRBV9 and TRBJ1-2; 9 nucleotides match TRBD1. Germline trimming cut 3 bases from V and 13 bases from J; bases unmatched to any gene: 7. CDR1 is SGDLS, CDR2 YYNGEE, per germline. This CDR3 has 12 residues. This CDR3 is CASSEDRGVSTF. CDR3 nucleotides: TGTGCCAGCAGCGAAGACAGGGGGGTCAGCACCTTC.

This chain uses TRBV5-1 with TRBJ2-2; 10 bases match TRBD1. With 3 bases clipped from V and 4 bases from J, the junction kept 3 bases outside the gene matches. The CDR3 sequence is 15 residues long. CDR1 SGHRS and CDR2 YFSETQ come from the germline V gene. This chain's CDR3 is CASSSGTGVTGELFF. In nucleotides, the CDR3 is TGCGCCAGCAGCTCCGGGACAGGGGTCACCGGGGAGCTGTTTTTT.

The V gene is TRBV19, the J gene TRBJ1-1, with 9 bases aligning to TRBD1. The CDR3 sequence is 14 residues long. Germline CDR1 is LNHDA and CDR2 is SQIVND (reference sequence). V was clipped by 4 bases and J by 5 bases; unmatched bases: 5. The CDR3 region is CASSSHRGLTEAFF. For the CDR3, the DNA is TGTGCCAGTAGTAGTCACAGGGGGCTAACTGAAGCTTTCTTT.

This rearrangement joins TRBV6-5 to TRBJ1-2; D is perhaps TRBD1 (5 bases). This CDR3 has 14 residues. The germline V gene encodes CDR1 MNHEY and CDR2 SVGAGI. V was pared by 6 bases and J by 3 bases, with 14 bases between. The CDR3 protein is CASRGRDRDYGYTF. DNA of the CDR3: TGTGCCAGCAGGGGGCGGGACCGAGACTATGGCTACACCTTC.

The gene calls are TRBV6-1 and TRBJ1-6; D gene uncertain. Germline V gives CDR1 MNHNS, CDR2 SASEGT. This CDR3 region has 14 residues. V lost 3 bases to trimming and J lost 7 bases, with 10 bases between them. The CDR3 sequence is CASSDGSQNSPLHF. The CDR3 DNA reads as TGTGCCAGCAGTGACGGGTCCCAGAATTCACCCCTCCACTTT.

The chain carries TRBV3-1 (or the pseudogene TRBV3-2) and TRBJ1-2, with D perhaps TRBD1 (5 bases). Per germline, CDR1 LGHDT and CDR2 YNNKEL (reference sequence). The CDR3 sequence is 16 residues long. The V end lost 4 bases, the J end lost 8 bases, and 23 bases lay between the germline ends. The CDR3 DNA reads TGTGCCAGCAGCCCACCAGCGGGGCCCTTAGGCGGCGGCTACACCTTC. Amino acids: CASSPPAGPLGGGYTF.

As concerns this clone: The same CDR3 arises from other DNA sequences in this sample as well. The chain links TRBV20-1 to TRBJ2-7, with D tentatively TRBD2 (6 bases). V was trimmed by 6 bases and J by 4 bases, leaving 10 bases between them. Looked up from germline, CDR1 is DFQATT and CDR2 is SNEGSKA (reference sequence). CDR3 length: 11 residues. The CDR3 DNA sequence: TGCAGTGCGCGGGACTCTTACGAGCAGTACTTC. It codes for CSARDSYEQYF.

The gene calls are TRBV11-2 and TRBJ1-1; tentative D call: TRBD1 (5 bases). The CDR3 runs to 14 residues. Trimming left V 6 bases short and J 4 bases short, with 15 bases between. Germline V gene data show CDR1 as SGHAT and CDR2 as FQNNGV. CDR3 residues: CASSPGQGVTEAFF. The CDR3 DNA follows: TGTGCCAGCAGTCCAGGGCAAGGAGTCACTGAAGCTTTCTTT.

The rearrangement links TRBV21-1 to TRBJ2-1; no DNA check was done on the table's D call, TRBD1. TRBV21-1 is a listed pseudogene. This CDR3 contains 19 residues. The CDR3, as DNA: TGTGCCAGCATCCCCGAGGTGAGGGATGTGGACAGGGGGCATGGTGAGCAGTTCTTC. Translating gives CASIPEVRDVDRGHGEQFF.

The CDR3 protein is CASGEGRYQPQHF. CDR3 nucleotides: TGTGCCAGCGGGGAGGGAAGGTATCAGCCCCAGCATTTT. The chain is built from TRBV6-5 and TRBJ1-5; D unresolved. V was pared by 8 bases and J by 5 bases, with 13 bases between. Germline lookup yields CDR1 MNHEY and CDR2 SVGAGI. The CDR3 has 13 residues.

This chain links TRBV15 with TRBJ1-5; tentative D call: TRBD1 (5 bases). V was shortened by 0 bases and J by 8 bases, with 11 bases between the two germline ends. This CDR3 is 14 amino acids long. Germline CDR1 and CDR2: LNHNV and YYDKDF (reference sequence). CDR3 residues: CATSRDPGREPQHF. CDR3 bases: TGTGCCACCAGCAGAGACCCCGGCAGGGAGCCCCAGCATTTT.

The V call is TRBV7-8, the J call TRBJ1-6; the D is unclear. Trimming pared 5 bases from V and 7 bases from J, leaving 18 bases between. Germline V gene lookup returns CDR1 SGHVS and CDR2 FQNEAQ. The CDR3 runs to 16 residues. The CDR3 DNA sequence: TGTGCCAGCAGCCGGGCCCCCAGCACTACCAATTCACCCCTCCACTTT. This sequence encodes CASSRAPSTTNSPLHF.

The sample holds a few counts of this clone. This sequence joins TRBV5-1 and TRBJ2-7, with 10 bases matching TRBD2. Trimming at V came to 4 bases and at J to 6 bases, leaving 10 bases not matched to a gene. The CDR3 covers 15 residues. Germline-derived CDR1 and CDR2 are SGHRS and YFSETQ. CDR3 DNA sequence: TGCGCCAGCAGCCCATCCCCGGGGACTAGCGTCGAGCAGTACTTC. This gives the protein CASSPSPGTSVEQYF.

This chain connects TRBV2 to TRBJ1-2; tentative D call: TRBD1 (5 bases). In germline, CDR1 is SNHLY, CDR2 FYNNEI. Trimming cost V 7 bases and J 1 base, with 16 bases left between them. This CDR3 has 15 amino acids. The CDR3 spells CASTTRWGGNYGYTF. CDR3 bases: TGTGCCAGCACCACTCGGTGGGGCGGTAACTATGGCTACACCTTC.